One and the same sample provided the 19 T cell receptor beta chains below, sequenced in a study of T cell changes during pregnancy in multiple sclerosis. The method was immunoSEQ multiplex PCR; TCRdb's version includes in-frame clones alone and lacks a portion of them. The repertoire has more than 85,000 clones, approximately 94% of them found once; the top ten carry 0.7% to 0.9%. The sequencing here drew on peripheral blood, taken before pregnancy. Every receptor here comes from a female donor with multiple sclerosis, enrolled in a pregnancy study.

The rearrangement uses TRBV7-8 and TRBJ1-1; D unclear. The V end was cut by 1 base, the J end by 4 bases, with 4 bases between. There are 12 residues in the CDR3. In germline, CDR1 is SGHVS, CDR2 FQNEAQ. The CDR3 nucleotides are TGTGCCAGCAGCTTAGTAATCACTGAAGCTTTCTTT. Residues: CASSLVITEAFF.

This chain links TRBV11-2 with TRBJ2-3; TRBD2 matches 7 bases. The V segment lost 6 bases and the J segment 1 base; nucleotides outside the gene matches: 10. Germline V CDR1 and CDR2: SGHAT, FQNNGV. The CDR3 runs 16 residues. This chain's CDR3 is CASSSRLAPGTDTQYF. The CDR3 DNA sequence: TGTGCCAGCAGTTCCAGACTAGCTCCGGGCACAGATACGCAGTATTTT.

This chain joins TRBV11-2 and TRBJ2-5; tentatively, D is TRBD1 (5 bases). The CDR3 has 14 residues. Trimming took off 4 bases at V and 5 bases at J, with 14 bases between the two ends. The germline gives CDR1 SGHAT, CDR2 FQNNGV. The CDR3 is CASSSTGLTETQYF. CDR3 DNA sequence: TGTGCCAGCAGCTCTACAGGCTTAACGGAGACCCAGTACTTC.

V is TRBV27 and J is TRBJ2-2; 7 bases map to TRBD2. In germline, CDR1 is MNHEY, CDR2 SMNVEV (reference sequence). V lost 3 bases to trimming and J lost 3 bases; unmatched junction nucleotides: 4. The CDR3 has 15 residues. In DNA form, the CDR3 reads TGTGCCAGCAGTTTGCTTGGGGGGGACACCGGGGAGCTGTTTTTT. It encodes CASSLLGGDTGELFF.

This clone has a single count. The chain uses TRBV7-9 and TRBJ1-1, with D perhaps TRBD1 (6 bases). The V gene's germline CDR1 is SEHNR and CDR2 FQNEAQ (reference sequence). The CDR3 sequence is 12 residues long. The germline V and J ends were trimmed by 0 bases and 8 bases, with 7 bases remaining between them. The CDR3 DNA sequence: TGTGCCAGCAGCTTAGCCACAGGGGAAGCTTTCTTT. It yields the protein CASSLATGEAFF.

The chain employs TRBV5-1 and TRBJ2-1; tentatively, D is TRBD2 (6 bases). Deletions cut 4 bases from V and 4 bases from J, with 21 bases between. The CDR3 runs to 17 residues. Germline CDR1 is SGHRS and CDR2 is YFSETQ. The DNA of the CDR3 is TGCGCCAGCAGCCCGGAGGGCCCGGGACTCATTTACAATGAGCAGTTCTTC. It specifies CASSPEGPGLIYNEQFF.

V usage is TRBV5-6 and J usage is TRBJ2-1, with D maybe TRBD2 (6 bases). V lost 4 bases and J lost 1, with 6 bases in between. The germline gives CDR1 SGHDT, CDR2 YYEEEE. The CDR3 loop spans 13 amino acids. The CDR3 sequence: CASSRGSYNEQFF. For the CDR3, the DNA is TGTGCCAGCAGCCGGGGGTCCTACAATGAGCAGTTCTTC.

This clone was recorded once. V and J are TRBV21-1 and TRBJ2-1; TRBD1 was called by the table and not checked on the DNA. TRBV21-1 is marked as a pseudogene. This CDR3 is built from 13 residues. The CDR3 is CATPGQVSNEQFF. Written as DNA, the CDR3 is TGTGCCACACCGGGACAGGTCTCCAATGAGCAGTTCTTC.

CDR3 amino acids: CASSPNSLAKNIQYF. In DNA form, the CDR3 reads TGTGCCAGCAGCCCTAACTCTCTAGCCAAAAACATTCAGTACTTC. The V and J genes are TRBV7-2 and TRBJ2-4; D is unclear. This CDR3 region has 15 residues. CDR1 SGHTA and CDR2 FQGNSA come from the germline V gene. V was trimmed by 5 bases and J by 0 bases, leaving 11 bases between them.

This clone was seen only once. This chain joins TRBV6-1 and TRBJ1-2, with TRBD1 matching 7 bases. The CDR3 extends over 15 amino acids. Germline values: CDR1 MNHNS, CDR2 SASEGT. The V and J ends lost 7 bases and 8 bases, in that order; junction bases with no gene match: 16. The CDR3 region has the DNA TGTGCCAGCACAACAGGGGTCTCCCTCACGGGGGGCTACACCTTC. The encoded protein is CASTTGVSLTGGYTF.

The J gene is TRBJ1-3, the V gene TRBV7-6; 9 bases align to TRBD1. CDR1 is SGHVS, CDR2 FNYEAQ, per germline. Trimming at V came to 6 bases and at J to 2 bases, leaving 5 bases not matched to a gene. CDR3 length: 15 amino acids. DNA for the CDR3: TGTGCCAGCAGTTTACAGGGGGCGACTGGAAACACCATATATTTT. It codes for CASSLQGATGNTIYF.

CDR3 nucleotides: TGCGCCAGCAGCTCGGACAGGGGCACTGAAGCTTTCTTT. This gives the protein CASSSDRGTEAFF. The V and J genes are TRBV5-1 and TRBJ1-1, with 9 bases matching TRBD1. Unmatched junction bases numbered 1, after V lost 3 bases and J lost 4 bases. The germline V gene has CDR1 SGHRS and CDR2 YFSETQ. The CDR3 has 13 residues.

The V gene is TRBV7-2, the J gene TRBJ2-5; 7 bases line up with TRBD2. The CDR3 has 16 residues. J gave up 4 bases and V 0 bases, and 8 bases lay outside the gene matches. The V gene's germline CDR1 is SGHTA and CDR2 FQGNSA. CDR3 amino acids: CASSLARGSGGETQYF. CDR3 coding DNA: TGTGCCAGCAGCTTAGCGCGGGGATCGGGGGGAGAGACCCAGTACTTC.

The chain links TRBV7-9 to TRBJ2-7, with 8 bases matching TRBD2. Per germline, CDR1 SEHNR and CDR2 FQNEAQ (reference sequence). The CDR3 runs to 16 residues. J was trimmed by 5 bases and V by 2 bases; bases with no gene match: 11. CDR3 protein: CASSLPGLAGWNEQYF. The CDR3 coding sequence is TGTGCCAGCAGCTTACCCGGACTAGCAGGGTGGAACGAGCAGTACTTC.

V gene TRBV7-8 combines with J gene TRBJ1-2; D not resolved. The CDR3 runs 17 residues. With 5 bases removed from V and 2 bases from J, the gap between germline ends came to 21 bases. The germline V gene encodes CDR1 SGHVS and CDR2 FQNEAQ. CDR3 sequence reads: CASSLTGMRGLNYGYTF. CDR3 sequence (DNA): TGTGCCAGCAGCCTCACCGGAATGCGAGGACTAAACTATGGCTACACCTTC.

The chain has TRBV7-9 and TRBJ2-5; 7 nucleotides align to TRBD2. Unmatched junction bases numbered 4, after V lost 4 bases and J lost 2 bases. In germline, CDR1 is SEHNR, CDR2 FQNEAQ (reference sequence). CDR3 length: 14 amino acids. In DNA, the CDR3 is TGTGCCAGCAGCTCAACGGGGGGTCAAGAGACCCAGTACTTC. Translating gives CASSSTGGQETQYF.

The chain joins TRBV18 to TRBJ2-1; 7 bases are a match to TRBD2. The CDR3 runs 17 residues. Trimming took 0 bases from V and 5 from J; bases not matched to a gene: 10. CDR1 and CDR2 (germline): KGHSH, LQKENI. The CDR3 here is CASSPPLGLAADNEQFF. The CDR3 bases are TGTGCCAGCTCACCACCGTTGGGGCTAGCGGCAGACAATGAGCAGTTCTTC.

This sequence joins TRBV19 and TRBJ2-6; maybe TRBD2 (5 bases). The germline gives CDR1 LNHDA, CDR2 SQIVND (reference sequence). There are 17 residues in the CDR3. V lost 3 bases to trimming and J lost 2 bases, with 14 bases between them. The CDR3 protein is CASSIYGVSAGANVLTF. The CDR3 DNA follows: TGTGCCAGTAGTATCTACGGGGTGAGTGCTGGGGCCAACGTCCTGACTTTC. Filled out from reference TRBV19 and TRBJ2-6, the complete variable domain reads DGGITQSPKYLFRKEGQNVTLSCEQNLNHDAMYWYRQDPGQGLRLIYYSQIVNDFQKGDIAEGYSVSREKKESFPLTVTSAQKNPTAFYLCASSIYGVSAGANVLTFGAGSRLTVL.

The chain couples TRBV5-1 to TRBJ1-1, with D unresolved. Germline loops: CDR1 SGHRS, CDR2 YFSETQ. V gave up 4 bases and J gave up 5 bases, with 15 bases separating them. The CDR3 has 14 amino acids. The CDR3 DNA reads TGCGCCAGCAGCCCAGGTGGGTTGCGAACTGAAGCTTTCTTT. Its protein product is CASSPGGLRTEAFF.